Each of the 32 T cell receptor beta chains below was sequenced from the same sample in a study of cytomegalovirus exposure and HLA in healthy donors. Amplification used 60 Vbeta primers and 13 Jbeta primers. Clones were sequenced by immunoSEQ multiplex PCR, and TCRdb holds only the in-frame ones, with some missing. This table has around 150,000 clones, 60% to 80% appearing once. The specimen was PBMCs. Every receptor here comes from a woman in her twenties or thirties in good health and CMV-seronegative.

The rearrangement uses TRBV6-1 and TRBJ2-5; TRBD1 might be the D (6 bases). The CDR3 runs 14 residues. The V end was cut by 7 bases, the J end by 2 bases, with 14 bases between. Germline loops: CDR1 MNHNS, CDR2 SASEGT. For the CDR3, the DNA is TGTGCCAGCAAGGTTACAGGGTTTCAAGAGACCCAGTACTTC. Protein: CASKVTGFQETQYF.

The chain is built from TRBV11-3 and TRBJ2-5; D remains ambiguous. Germline lookup yields CDR1 SGHNT and CDR2 YENEEA. This CDR3 region has 17 residues. V lost 6 bases to trimming and J lost 0 bases, with 20 bases between them. The CDR3 region is CASSSPFNPGDQETQYF. The CDR3 DNA sequence: TGTGCCAGCAGTTCTCCCTTTAACCCAGGCGACCAAGAGACCCAGTACTTC.

The CDR3 DNA sequence: TGTGCCAGCAGCGAACAGGGGCTTGGCTACACCTTC. This gives the protein CASSEQGLGYTF. The V call is TRBV7-9, the J call TRBJ1-2; 7 bases align to TRBD1. Per the germline V gene, CDR1 is SEHNR and CDR2 is FQNEAQ (reference sequence). V trimming: 5 bases; J trimming: 7 bases; junction bases outside the gene matches: 4. This CDR3 contains 12 residues.

This chain connects TRBV27 to TRBJ1-2; D is unresolved. Trimming cost V 2 bases and J 8 bases, with 12 bases left between them. The CDR3 has 13 residues. Germline values: CDR1 MNHEY, CDR2 SMNVEV (reference sequence). Written as DNA, the CDR3 is TGTGCCAGCAGTTTAGGGCCCCTTTCCGGCTACACCTTC. Amino acids: CASSLGPLSGYTF.

The chain couples TRBV10-1 to TRBJ2-3; TRBD1 aligns across 7 bases. In germline, CDR1 is WNHNN, CDR2 SYGVQD (reference sequence). The CDR3 contains 15 residues. V dropped 6 bases and J dropped 1; count of bases not matched to a gene: 7. CDR3 bases: TGCGCCAGCAGCGCCCGGGACAGACGCACAGATACGCAGTATTTT. Translated: CASSARDRRTDTQYF.

This sequence joins TRBV6-6 and TRBJ1-1, with 10 bases aligning to TRBD1. Looked up from germline, CDR1 is MNHNY and CDR2 is SVGAGI (reference sequence). CDR3 length: 15 residues. V trimming: 6 bases; J trimming: 6 bases; junction bases outside the gene matches: 10. The CDR3 DNA reads as TGTGCCAGCAGACCTAGCTCCGGGACAGGGGCTGAAGCTTTCTTT. The encoded protein is CASRPSSGTGAEAFF.

V and J are TRBV4-1 and TRBJ2-2; D possibly corresponds to TRBD1 (6 bases). Trimming pared 3 bases from V and 6 bases from J, leaving 11 bases between. This CDR3 is 14 amino acids long. Germline V gene data show CDR1 as MGHRA and CDR2 as YSYEKL. The CDR3 DNA is TGCGCCAGCAGCCAGAACGACAGGTCCGGGGAGCTGTTTTTT. This codes for CASSQNDRSGELFF.

The V call is TRBV6-5, the J call TRBJ2-1; 12 bases fit TRBD2. This CDR3 contains 14 residues. The V gene's germline CDR1 is MNHEY and CDR2 SVGAGI. V trimming: 6 bases; J trimming: 7 bases; junction bases outside the gene matches: 4. Here the CDR3 reads CASRTSGGRNEQFF. CDR3 nucleotide sequence: TGTGCCAGCAGAACTAGCGGGGGGAGGAATGAGCAGTTCTTC.

The chain uses TRBV27 and TRBJ1-6; maybe TRBD1 (5 bases). V shed 6 bases and J shed 7 bases, with 10 bases lying between them. The CDR3 sequence is 13 residues long. Looked up from germline, CDR1 is MNHEY and CDR2 is SMNVEV (reference sequence). The CDR3: CASSLRQNSPLHF. The DNA of the CDR3 is TGTGCCAGCAGCTTGAGACAGAATTCACCCCTCCACTTT.

V usage is TRBV5-1 and J usage is TRBJ1-2; 9 nucleotides agree with TRBD1. The CDR3 sequence is 18 residues long. V dropped 0 bases and J dropped 4; count of bases not matched to a gene: 13. Germline CDR1 SGHRS, CDR2 YFSETQ. CDR3 amino acids: CASSLAGTGTPGIYGYTF. The DNA of the CDR3 is TGCGCCAGCAGCTTGGCCGGGACAGGGACCCCTGGCATCTATGGCTACACCTTC.

The chain joins TRBV9 to TRBJ1-1; D unresolved. CDR3 size: 15 residues. The germline V and J ends were trimmed by 0 bases and 2 bases, with 11 bases remaining between them. Per germline, CDR1 SGDLS and CDR2 YYNGEE. The CDR3 DNA reads as TGTGCCAGCAGCGTAGTCCTGTCGGGAAACACTGAAGCTTTCTTT. Protein product: CASSVVLSGNTEAFF.

The chain carries TRBV18 and TRBJ1-1; 8 bases are a match to TRBD1. This CDR3 has 19 amino acids. Losses at the gene ends were 4 bases for V and 0 bases for J; bases not matched to a gene: 16. Germline assignment: CDR1 KGHSH and CDR2 LQKENI. The CDR3 nucleotides read TGTGCCAGCTCACTCACCACCATAGGACAGGGACCAATGAACACTGAAGCTTTCTTT. This encodes CASSLTTIGQGPMNTEAFF.

The chain joins TRBV11-2 to TRBJ1-6; D is unresolved. The V gene lost 1 base and the J gene lost 7 bases, with 5 bases spanning the gap. Germline values: CDR1 SGHAT, CDR2 FQNNGV. The CDR3 has 13 amino acids. The CDR3 DNA follows: TGTGCCAGCAGCTTAGTGGGCAATTCACCCCTCCACTTT. Encoded protein: CASSLVGNSPLHF.

V and J are TRBV5-4 and TRBJ1-6; D is perhaps TRBD1 (5 bases). Germline CDR1 reads SGHNT; CDR2 reads YYREEE (reference sequence). Trimming shortened V by 0 bases and J by 7 bases, and 11 bases separated the two germline ends. This CDR3 region has 15 residues. The CDR3 coding sequence is TGTGCCAGCAGCTTGGTGACAGTCCAGAATTCACCCCTCCACTTT. As protein: CASSLVTVQNSPLHF.

The rearrangement uses TRBV19 and TRBJ1-1, with D unclear. V lost 5 bases and J lost 0, with 7 bases in between. The CDR3 spans 13 residues. Germline V lookup: CDR1 LNHDA, CDR2 SQIVND (reference sequence). The CDR3 loop reads CASSAQMNTEAFF. CDR3 coding DNA: TGTGCCAGTAGTGCGCAAATGAACACTGAAGCTTTCTTT.

V gene TRBV7-8 combines with J gene TRBJ1-1; possibly TRBD1 for D (6 bases). This CDR3 spans 14 amino acids. The V gene lost 5 bases and the J gene lost 6 bases, with 16 bases spanning the gap. Looked up from germline, CDR1 is SGHVS and CDR2 is FQNEAQ. Written as DNA, the CDR3 is TGTGCCAGCAGCCCCCCGGGGGGCCCCTCTGAAGCTTTCTTT. Translated: CASSPPGGPSEAFF.

In its sample, this clone was seen a few times. V is TRBV6-5 and J is TRBJ2-5, with TRBD1 as a possible D gene (5 bases). The germline V gene encodes CDR1 MNHEY and CDR2 SVGAGI. This CDR3 has 13 amino acids. Trimming left V 4 bases short and J 3 bases short, with 9 bases between. CDR3 sequence (DNA): TGTGCCAGCAGTTCAACACAGGAAGAGACCCAGTACTTC. It translates to CASSSTQEETQYF.

As concerns this clone: In the same sample, other DNA sequences code for this CDR3. The genes are TRBV9 and TRBJ1-1, with D possibly matching TRBD1 (5 bases). Germline V gives CDR1 SGDLS, CDR2 YYNGEE. The V and J ends lost 0 bases and 5 bases respectively, with 8 bases between them. This CDR3 spans 13 amino acids. The chain's CDR3 is CASSVGGSTEAFF. The CDR3 bases are TGTGCCAGCAGCGTAGGGGGCTCTACTGAAGCTTTCTTT. The full variable domain, its missing parts supplied by reference TRBV9 and TRBJ1-1, is DSGVTQTPKHLITATGQRVTLRCSPRSGDLSVYWYQQSLDQGLQFLIQYYNGEERAKGNILERFSAQQFPDLHSELNLSSLELGDSALYFCASSVGGSTEAFFGQGTRLTVV.

V usage is TRBV9 and J usage is TRBJ2-1, with TRBD1 identical over 7 bases. The CDR3 contains 15 residues. The J segment lost 6 bases and the V segment lost 0 bases, leaving 6 bases of the junction unmatched. CDR1 and CDR2 from the germline V gene are SGDLS and YYNGEE. The CDR3 loop is CASSVATTGVNEQFF. CDR3 DNA: TGTGCCAGCAGCGTAGCTACAACAGGGGTCAATGAGCAGTTCTTC.

The chain couples TRBV6-6 to TRBJ1-2; D is ambiguous. The germline gives CDR1 MNHNY, CDR2 SVGAGI (reference sequence). Between the trimmed V and J ends, which lost 6 bases and 2 bases, there was a span of 19 bases. This CDR3 contains 16 residues. CDR3 in amino acids: CASSQNEGLSNYGYTF. CDR3 nucleotides: TGTGCCAGCAGCCAGAACGAGGGTTTATCGAACTATGGCTACACCTTC.

Written as DNA, the CDR3 is TGTGCCACCAGCAGAGCTGGGCAGGGCTATGATGAGCAGTTCTTC. It specifies CATSRAGQGYDEQFF. This rearrangement joins TRBV15 to TRBJ2-1; tentatively, D is TRBD1 (5 bases). CDR1 is LNHNV, CDR2 YYDKDF, per germline (reference sequence). The CDR3 consists of 15 residues. Trimming stripped 1 base from V and 8 bases from J, with 15 bases between.

This clone came up once. The V call is TRBV11-2, the J call TRBJ2-3; TRBD2 aligns across 7 bases. CDR1 is SGHAT and CDR2 is FQNNGV in the germline V gene. The V segment lost 2 bases and the J segment 1 base; nucleotides outside the gene matches: 6. This CDR3 is 16 amino acids long. CDR3 nucleotides: TGTGCCAGCAGCTTAAGCCTAGCGGCTGGCACAGATACGCAGTATTTT. This codes for CASSLSLAAGTDTQYF. Together with reference TRBV11-2 and TRBJ2-3, the CDR3 gives the full variable domain: EAGVAQSPRYKIIEKRQSVAFWCNPISGHATLYWYQQILGQGPKLLIQFQNNGVVDDSQLPKDRFSAERLKGVDSTLKIQPAKLEDSAVYLCASSLSLAAGTDTQYFGPGTRLTVL.

The CDR3 spells CASSLDGADYGYTF. Written as DNA, the CDR3 is TGCGCCAGCAGCTTAGATGGAGCCGACTATGGCTACACCTTC. The V and J genes are TRBV5-1 and TRBJ1-2; D remains ambiguous. Germline V gene sequence: CDR1 SGHRS, CDR2 YFSETQ. This CDR3 has 14 amino acids. V was cut by 2 bases and J by 3 bases, with 11 bases left in between. The full variable domain, its missing parts supplied by reference TRBV5-1 and TRBJ1-2, is KAGVTQTPRYLIKTRGQQVTLSCSPISGHRSVSWYQQTPGQGLQFLFEYFSETQRNKGNFPGRFSGRQFSNSRSEMNVSTLELGDSALYLCASSLDGADYGYTFGSGTRLTVV.

V is TRBV5-4 and J is TRBJ1-3; TRBD1 matches at 8 bases. CDR1 and CDR2 from the germline V gene are SGHNT and YYREEE (reference sequence). V gave up 2 bases and J gave up 9 bases; unmatched junction bases: 7. The CDR3 totals 14 residues. CDR3 amino acids: CASSFEDRATTIYF. The CDR3 nucleotides are TGTGCCAGCAGCTTCGAGGACAGGGCCACCACCATATATTTT.

V is TRBV9 and J is TRBJ2-1; TRBD1 agrees at 8 bases. The V segment lost 3 bases and the J segment 1 base; nucleotides outside the gene matches: 12. The CDR3 spans 18 residues. Germline V CDR1 and CDR2: SGDLS, YYNGEE. In DNA, the CDR3 is TGTGCCAGCAGCGGACGGACAGGGACAAGTACGTCCTACAATGAGCAGTTCTTC. This gives the protein CASSGRTGTSTSYNEQFF.

The rearrangement joins TRBV5-1 to TRBJ2-1, with TRBD2 as a possible D gene (5 bases). V dropped 2 bases and J dropped 8 bases, with 14 bases sitting between them. The CDR3 contains 14 residues. CDR1 is SGHRS, CDR2 YFSETQ, per germline. The CDR3 bases are TGCGCCAGCAGCTTAATCGGAGGACGGCATGAGCAGTTCTTC. Protein product: CASSLIGGRHEQFF.

J is TRBJ1-2 and V is TRBV5-4; D remains ambiguous. The CDR3 has 13 residues. Deletions cut 0 bases from V and 2 bases from J, with 5 bases between. Germline V gives CDR1 SGHNT, CDR2 YYREEE (reference sequence). The CDR3, as DNA: TGTGCCAGCAGCTTGGTAGAGAACTATGGCTACACCTTC. This translates into CASSLVENYGYTF.

The chain employs TRBV7-9 and TRBJ1-1; D is ambiguous. V lost 5 bases and J 5 bases, leaving 12 bases between the germline ends. Germline assignment: CDR1 SEHNR and CDR2 FQNEAQ (reference sequence). This CDR3 spans 13 amino acids. The CDR3 protein is CASSLRLETEAFF. CDR3 coding DNA: TGTGCCAGCAGCCTCCGCCTGGAGACTGAAGCTTTCTTT.

This clone has only a few counts. The identical CDR3 is also encoded by other nucleotide sequences in the sample. The V gene is TRBV6-1, the J gene TRBJ1-5, with 7 bases aligning to TRBD1. The V gene's germline CDR1 is MNHNS and CDR2 SASEGT. CDR3 length: 13 residues. V trimming: 6 bases; J trimming: 2 bases; junction bases outside the gene matches: 1. CDR3 amino acids: CASSDRGNQPQHF. For the CDR3, the DNA is TGTGCCAGCAGCGACAGGGGCAATCAGCCCCAGCATTTT.

V gene TRBV29-1 combines with J gene TRBJ1-1; no definite D call. Germline-derived CDR1 and CDR2 are SQVTM and ANQGSEA. The germline V and J ends were trimmed by 4 bases and 2 bases, with 11 bases remaining between them. The CDR3 has 13 amino acids. The CDR3 coding sequence is TGCAGCGTTGTACCCGGGTCCAACACTGAAGCTTTCTTT. This codes for CSVVPGSNTEAFF. The full variable domain, with the rest looked up from reference TRBV29-1 and TRBJ1-1, is SAVISQKPSRDICQRGTSLTIQCQVDSQVTMMFWYRQQPGQSLTLIATANQGSEATYESGFVIDKFPISRPNLTFSTLTVSNMSPEDSSIYLCSVVPGSNTEAFFGQGTRLTVV.

This CDR3 reads CASSSRDLPLHEQFF. The CDR3 DNA is TGTGCCAGCAGCTCTCGGGACTTGCCCCTCCACGAGCAGTTCTTC. The V call is TRBV5-4, the J call TRBJ2-1, with D possibly being TRBD2 (6 bases). V gave up 3 bases and J gave up 10 bases, with 20 bases separating them. This CDR3 region has 15 residues. Germline CDR1 and CDR2: SGHNT and YYREEE (reference sequence).

V and J are TRBV30 and TRBJ2-7; tentatively, D is TRBD1 (5 bases). V was trimmed by 1 base and J by 2 bases, leaving 9 bases between them. Germline CDR1 is GTSNPN and CDR2 is SVGIG (reference sequence). The CDR3 is made up of 13 amino acids. CDR3 region: CAWSGQGPYEQYF. The CDR3, as DNA: TGTGCCTGGAGTGGGCAGGGCCCCTACGAGCAGTACTTC. Together with reference TRBV30 and TRBJ2-7, the CDR3 gives the full variable domain: SQTIHQWPATLVQPVGSPLSLECTVEGTSNPNLYWYRQAAGRGLQLLFYSVGIGQISSEVPQNLSASRPQDRQFILSSKKLLLSDSGFYLCAWSGQGPYEQYFGPGTRLTVT.